A selection of T cell receptor beta chains follows, all from one sample in a study of cytomegalovirus exposure and HLA in healthy donors. Sequenced by immunoSEQ multiplex PCR; TCRdb stores in-frame clones only, minus some. The table records about 110,000 clones, roughly 71% of them present only once. The sample taken for sequencing was PBMCs. These receptors all stem from a man aged 35-49 years in good health and CMV-seropositive. Each CDR3 is given without its conserved first and last residue.

V: TRBV21-1
CDR3: ASTISIGRTEAF

V: TRBV7-3
CDR3: ASSLEGASSYNEQF

V: TRBV30
CDR3: AWSLGTVGSYT

V: TRBV7-9
CDR3: ASSSELRVHEAF

V: TRBV6-1
CDR3: ASSEYRDASGFNEQF

V: TRBV28
CDR3: ASSLTSEETQY

V: TRBV5-4
CDR3: ASSLELAGTDTQY

V: TRBV2
CDR3: ASSLGLAGVETQY

V: TRBV6-5
CDR3: ASFSGRANTDTQY

V: TRBV4-3
CDR3: ASSQDRQGIEQY

V: TRBV27
CDR3: ASSFRGETQY

V: TRBV5-1
CDR3: ASSLQGHNEQF

V: TRBV19
CDR3: ASSTGGRQPQH

V: TRBV25-1
CDR3: ASSEGGREVETQY

V: TRBV2
CDR3: ASKTSGPSYNEQF

V: TRBV6-1
CDR3: ASSTGQGATEAF

V: TRBV28
CDR3: ASSSGQFTYEQY

V: TRBV28
CDR3: ASSPGTSDQPQH

V: TRBV19
CDR3: ASIPQGSNTEAF

V: TRBV11-2
CDR3: ASSLTSGSGDTQY

V: TRBV2
CDR3: ASSDPGTTTDTQY

V: TRBV7-9
CDR3: ASSSLGRDTQY

V: TRBV13
CDR3: ASSLGGRVSYEQY

V: TRBV18
CDR3: ASSLDTEETQY

V: TRBV28
CDR3: ASSFLDRDIYEQY

V: TRBV4-3
CDR3: ASSQDSPNEQF

V: TRBV19
CDR3: ASSIDGTGGPPLNTGELF

V: TRBV14
CDR3: ASSRETVTSGTDTQY

V: TRBV7-9
CDR3: ASSLVGTGSQETQY

V: TRBV15
CDR3: ATSNYRQTSEAF

V: TRBV7-9
CDR3: ASSPGNWNTIY

V: TRBV2
CDR3: ASSDPGTIIGYT

V: TRBV6-4
CDR3: ASSFNRGEGTDTQY

V: TRBV13
CDR3: ASSQGPSGSKEQY

V: TRBV5-1
CDR3: ASSQQGQSYNSPLH

V: TRBV18
CDR3: ASSPRLAGGDTQY

V: TRBV5-4
CDR3: ASSFRTSGKTDTQY

V: TRBV29-1
CDR3: SVEDRVSGGYT

V: TRBV29-1
CDR3: SVGHMNTEAF

V: TRBV29-1
CDR3: SVGTGEGYT

V: TRBV19
CDR3: ASNNRESGNTIY

V: TRBV29-1
CDR3: SVGRDKANYGYT

V: TRBV29-1
CDR3: SARGTSGEYNEQF

V: TRBV7-3
CDR3: ASSLAGGTYNEQF

V: TRBV2
CDR3: ASSDYYSYEQY

V: TRBV4-1
CDR3: ASSQDWTGTFYGYT

V: TRBV9
CDR3: ASSPRGGDLSGNTIY

V: TRBV28
CDR3: ASSWRGGFDRDTQY

V: TRBV6-6
CDR3: ASSSSRQPQH

V: TRBV9
CDR3: ASSVTESYGYT

V: TRBV6-5
CDR3: ASSLTGELF

V: TRBV30
CDR3: ASSGGNEKLF

V: TRBV6-1
CDR3: ASSEAVASGFYNEQF

V: TRBV7-9
CDR3: ASSLGRAGDLSDTQY

V: TRBV18
CDR3: ASSQGQETQY